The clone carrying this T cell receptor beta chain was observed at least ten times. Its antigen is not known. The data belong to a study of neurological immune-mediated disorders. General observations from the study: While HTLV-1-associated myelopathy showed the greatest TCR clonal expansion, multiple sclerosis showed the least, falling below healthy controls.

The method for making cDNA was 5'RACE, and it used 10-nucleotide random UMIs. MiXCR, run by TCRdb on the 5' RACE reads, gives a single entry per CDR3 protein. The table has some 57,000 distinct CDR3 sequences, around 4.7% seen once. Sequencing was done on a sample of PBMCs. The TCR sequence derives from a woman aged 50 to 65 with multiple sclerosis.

The CDR3 reads CASSLSGNTEAFF. CDR3 nucleotides: TGTGCCAGCAGCTTATCGGGGAACACTGAAGCTTTCTTT. The chain recombines TRBV7-8 with TRBJ1-1; unclear D gene. The germline gives CDR1 SGHVS, CDR2 FQNEAQ. The CDR3 extends over 13 amino acids. The V gene lost 2 bases and the J gene lost 1 base, with 5 bases spanning the gap.